The 5 T cell receptor beta chains reported below all come from one sample, sequenced in a study of OX40 agonist ivuxolimab in advanced cancers. Assay used: immunoSEQ multiplex PCR; TCRdb lists only in-frame clones, some missing. The sample holds about 19,000 clones, approximately 88% seen once. The input for sequencing was CD4+ or CD8+ T cells sorted from blood, taken in a trial of the OX40 agonist ivuxolimab. The source is an adult with an advanced solid tumor such as melanoma, head and neck, liver or kidney cancer.

This chain uses TRBV19 with TRBJ2-7; 10 bases agree with TRBD1. Germline V gene data show CDR1 as LNHDA and CDR2 as SQIVND (reference sequence). V trimming: 5 bases; J trimming: 5 bases; junction bases outside the gene matches: 6. The length of the CDR3 is 14 residues. CDR3 residues: CASSAGTGDHEQYF. As DNA, the CDR3 is TGTGCCAGTAGTGCAGGGACAGGGGACCACGAGCAGTACTTC.

The chain uses TRBV13 and TRBJ1-5; D unclear. Germline CDR1 reads PRHDT; CDR2 reads FYEKMQ (reference sequence). Trimming took off 0 bases at V and 6 bases at J, with 12 bases between the two ends. The CDR3 is 15 residues long. In DNA, the CDR3 is TGTGCCAGCAGCTTAGGCAAAGGGTTAGGTCAGCCCCAGCATTTT. This translates into CASSLGKGLGQPQHF.

The chain combines TRBV9 with TRBJ1-4; 11 bases line up with TRBD1. J gave up 12 bases and V 3 bases, and 4 bases lay outside the gene matches. Per germline, CDR1 SGDLS and CDR2 YYNGEE. The CDR3 loop spans 13 amino acids. The CDR3 spells CASSGGTGGELFF. CDR3 coding DNA: TGTGCCAGCAGCGGAGGGACAGGGGGGGAACTGTTTTTT.

The chain couples TRBV5-4 to TRBJ2-7, with no clear D. Per the germline V gene, CDR1 is SGHNT and CDR2 is YYREEE (reference sequence). The CDR3 sequence is 13 residues long. Trimming left V 0 bases short and J 2 bases short, with 6 bases between. CDR3 protein: CASSLGAAYEQYF. In nucleotides, the CDR3 is TGTGCCAGCAGCTTGGGGGCTGCCTACGAGCAGTACTTC.

V and J are TRBV7-6 and TRBJ2-7; D assignment may be TRBD1 or TRBD2 (5 bases each). Trimming left V 5 bases short and J 0 bases short, with 11 bases between. The germline gives CDR1 SGHVS, CDR2 FNYEAQ. CDR3 length equals 14 residues. CDR3 sequence: CASSPGTGSYEQYF. Written as DNA, the CDR3 is TGTGCCAGCAGCCCCGGGACGGGCTCCTACGAGCAGTACTTC.